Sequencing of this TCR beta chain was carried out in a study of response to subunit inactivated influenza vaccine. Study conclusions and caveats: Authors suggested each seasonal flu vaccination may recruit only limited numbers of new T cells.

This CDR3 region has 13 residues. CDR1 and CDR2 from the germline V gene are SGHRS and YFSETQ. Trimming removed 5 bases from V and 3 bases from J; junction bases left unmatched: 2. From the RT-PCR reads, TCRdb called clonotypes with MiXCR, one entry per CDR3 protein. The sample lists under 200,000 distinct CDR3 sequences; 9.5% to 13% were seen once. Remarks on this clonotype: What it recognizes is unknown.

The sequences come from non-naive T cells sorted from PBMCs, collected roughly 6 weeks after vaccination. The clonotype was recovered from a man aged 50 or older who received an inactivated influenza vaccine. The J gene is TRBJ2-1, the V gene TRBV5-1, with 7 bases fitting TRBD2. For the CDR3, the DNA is TGCGCCAGCAGTGGCGGGAGCTACAATGAGCAGTTCTTC. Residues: CASSGGSYNEQFF.